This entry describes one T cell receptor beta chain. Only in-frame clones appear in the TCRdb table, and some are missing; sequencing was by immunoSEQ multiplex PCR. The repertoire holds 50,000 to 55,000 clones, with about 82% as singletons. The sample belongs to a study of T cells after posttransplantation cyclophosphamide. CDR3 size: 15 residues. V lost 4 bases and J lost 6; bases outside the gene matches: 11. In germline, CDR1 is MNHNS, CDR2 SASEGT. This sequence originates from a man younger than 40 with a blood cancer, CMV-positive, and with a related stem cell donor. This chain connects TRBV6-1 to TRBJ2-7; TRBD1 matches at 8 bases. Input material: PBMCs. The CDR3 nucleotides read TGTGCCAGCAGTGCTGGGACAGGAATATGGGGCGAGCAGTACTTC. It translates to CASSAGTGIWGEQYF.